These 17 T cell receptor beta chains were sequenced from one sample in a study of cytomegalovirus exposure and HLA in healthy donors. PCR employed 60 Vbeta and 13 Jbeta primers. Clones were read by immunoSEQ multiplex PCR, and TCRdb kept only the in-frame ones, dropping some. The data show roughly 200,000 clones, roughly 13% seen once. Sequencing was done on a sample of PBMCs. Receptor source: a man between 50 and 59 years old in good health and CMV-seropositive.

This clone was recorded a few times. The J gene is TRBJ1-4, the V gene TRBV28; D unresolved. CDR1 is MDHEN and CDR2 is SYDVKM in the germline V gene. The CDR3 extends over 11 amino acids. V was clipped by 7 bases and J by 7 bases, with 7 bases between them. The CDR3, as DNA: TGTGCCAGCACCGAGGGTGAAAAACTGTTTTTT. Translated: CASTEGEKLFF.

This clone occurred a few times. The V and J genes are TRBV29-1 and TRBJ1-2; TRBD1 matches 9 bases. The CDR3 covers 13 residues. Germline values: CDR1 SQVTM, CDR2 ANQGSEA. The V and J ends lost 4 bases and 5 bases, in that order; junction bases with no gene match: 5. The CDR3 DNA sequence: TGCAGCGTTGGGGAGACAGGGGGTTATGGCTACACCTTC. As protein: CSVGETGGYGYTF.

J is TRBJ2-3 and V is TRBV5-5; 11 bases map to TRBD2. The J segment lost 0 bases and the V segment lost 0 bases, leaving 9 bases of the junction unmatched. Germline CDR1 and CDR2: SGHKS and YYEKEE (reference sequence). This CDR3 has 19 amino acids. Here the CDR3 DNA reads TGTGCCAGCAGCTTGGCAGTACTAGCGGGGGCCTCTAGCACAGATACGCAGTATTTT. This encodes CASSLAVLAGASSTDTQYF.

This sequence joins TRBV6-5 and TRBJ2-5, with a weak D call TRBD1 (7 bases). The V gene's germline CDR1 is MNHEY and CDR2 SVGAGI. The CDR3 has 12 amino acids. V was clipped by 6 bases and J by 5 bases, with 10 bases between them. CDR3 loop: CASSQGGETQYF. DNA for the CDR3: TGTGCCAGCAGCCAGGGGGGCGAGACCCAGTACTTC.

This clone was observed a few times. The chain has TRBV30 and TRBJ1-1; D is undetermined. CDR3 length equals 14 residues. Germline loops: CDR1 GTSNPN, CDR2 SVGIG (reference sequence). V lost 3 bases and J 0 bases, leaving 11 bases between the germline ends. The CDR3 reads CAWRIKGVNTEAFF. The CDR3 DNA is TGTGCCTGGAGGATCAAGGGAGTGAACACTGAAGCTTTCTTT.

The chain joins TRBV7-2 to TRBJ1-5; TRBD1 might be the D (5 bases). Trimming removed 5 bases at V and 0 bases at J, with 17 bases between. This CDR3 has 17 amino acids. The germline CDR1 and CDR2 sequences are SGHTA and FQGNSA. CDR3 sequence reads: CASSLGPWQVSNQPQHF. The CDR3 nucleotides are TGTGCCAGCAGCCTGGGGCCGTGGCAGGTTAGCAATCAGCCCCAGCATTTT.

This clone was found a few times. The chain joins TRBV6-6 to TRBJ1-1; D is possibly TRBD1 (6 bases). Germline values: CDR1 MNHNY, CDR2 SVGAGI (reference sequence). The CDR3 is 14 amino acids. The V end was cut by 7 bases, the J end by 1 base, with 13 bases between. DNA for the CDR3: TGTGCCAGCATTCCAACAGGGCAGAACACTGAAGCTTTCTTT. The encoded protein is CASIPTGQNTEAFF.

The chain joins TRBV30 to TRBJ2-5; D possibly corresponds to TRBD2 (5 bases). Germline V CDR1 and CDR2: GTSNPN, SVGIG (reference sequence). The CDR3 is 11 amino acids. The germline V and J ends were trimmed by 5 bases and 1 base, with 5 bases remaining between them. CDR3 sequence reads: CAWRGQETQYF. In nucleotides, the CDR3 is TGTGCCTGGCGGGGCCAAGAGACCCAGTACTTC.

The genes are TRBV5-1 and TRBJ1-3; D is uncertain. V gave up 4 bases and J gave up 0 bases, with 14 bases separating them. The V gene's germline CDR1 is SGHRS and CDR2 YFSETQ. This CDR3 is 16 amino acids long. CDR3: CASSPLGQSSGNTIYF. The CDR3 DNA reads as TGCGCCAGCAGCCCCCTGGGCCAGAGCTCTGGAAACACCATATATTTT.

The chain employs TRBV7-2 and TRBJ1-2, with TRBD1 matching 11 bases. V shed 5 bases and J 1 base; nucleotides not matched to a gene: 3. The germline CDR1 and CDR2 sequences are SGHTA and FQGNSA. The CDR3 spans 15 residues. The CDR3 sequence is CASSQGTGGNYGYTF. CDR3 coding DNA: TGTGCCAGCAGCCAAGGGACAGGGGGTAACTATGGCTACACCTTC. Based on the CDR3 plus reference TRBV7-2 and TRBJ1-2, the full variable domain is GAGVSQSPSNKVTEKGKDVELRCDPISGHTALYWYRQSLGQGLEFLIYFQGNSAPDKSGLPSDRFSAERTGGSVSTLTIQRTQQEDSAVYLCASSQGTGGNYGYTFGSGTRLTVV.

This clone has only one observation. This sequence joins TRBV27 and TRBJ2-3, with 8 bases matching TRBD2. Germline-derived CDR1 and CDR2 are MNHEY and SMNVEV (reference sequence). There are 16 residues in the CDR3. V gave up 6 bases and J gave up 2 bases; unmatched junction bases: 10. CDR3 sequence (DNA): TGTGCCAGCAGCCTATCTCGGCGGGGGGCCACAGATACGCAGTATTTT. Translated: CASSLSRRGATDTQYF.

This clone occurred a few times. The chain combines TRBV6-1 with TRBJ2-3; 9 nucleotides agree with TRBD2. With 3 bases clipped from V and 6 bases from J, the junction kept 7 bases outside the gene matches. CDR3 length: 15 amino acids. Germline CDR1 MNHNS, CDR2 SASEGT. CDR3 amino acids: CASSESSGGRDTQYF. The CDR3 nucleotides are TGTGCCAGCAGTGAGTCCAGCGGGGGGCGGGATACGCAGTATTTT.

The rearrangement uses TRBV6-5 and TRBJ1-2, with D tentatively TRBD1 (5 bases). CDR1 is MNHEY, CDR2 SVGAGI, per germline. The CDR3 totals 13 residues. V shed 0 bases and J shed 8 bases, with 10 bases lying between them. The CDR3 sequence is CASSYSDSTGYTF. For the CDR3, the DNA is TGTGCCAGCAGTTACTCCGACAGTACCGGCTACACCTTC.

The chain uses TRBV9 and TRBJ1-6; no definite D call. The CDR3 is made up of 15 amino acids. The V end was cut by 2 bases, the J end by 2 bases, with 8 bases between. CDR1 is SGDLS, CDR2 YYNGEE, per germline. The CDR3 coding sequence is TGTGCCAGCAGCGTGGCGGGGACCTATAATTCACCCCTCCACTTT. It encodes CASSVAGTYNSPLHF. The full variable domain, completed using reference TRBV9 and TRBJ1-6, is DSGVTQTPKHLITATGQRVTLRCSPRSGDLSVYWYQQSLDQGLQFLIQYYNGEERAKGNILERFSAQQFPDLHSELNLSSLELGDSALYFCASSVAGTYNSPLHFGNGTRLTVT.

This clone was detected a few times. V is TRBV28 and J is TRBJ2-1; D may be TRBD1 (5 bases). Per the germline V gene, CDR1 is MDHEN and CDR2 is SYDVKM. The V and J ends lost 5 bases and 7 bases respectively, with 18 bases between them. The CDR3 runs to 15 residues. CDR3 in DNA: TGTGCCAGCAGTAGCGCAGGGCTTAGGAAAAATGAGCAGTTCTTC. This translates into CASSSAGLRKNEQFF.

In this sample, this clone turned up a few times. The CDR3 region has the DNA TGTGCCAGCAGCTCCGGGACAGGGTTCTCGAGGCAGTACTTC. Translated: CASSSGTGFSRQYF. The rearrangement links TRBV5-6 to TRBJ2-7, with 9 nucleotides matching TRBD1. V was pared by 3 bases and J by 9 bases, with 10 bases of the junction left unmatched. The CDR3 is 14 amino acids. CDR1 and CDR2 from the germline V gene are SGHDT and YYEEEE.

This sequence joins TRBV2 and TRBJ1-1; unclear D gene. Trimming left V 6 bases short and J 5 bases short, with 22 bases between. Germline CDR1 SNHLY, CDR2 FYNNEI. The CDR3 consists of 16 residues. CDR3 nucleotides: TGTGCCAGCAGGGCACCCGGCAACAGAGGGAGAACTGAAGCTTTCTTT. This gives the protein CASRAPGNRGRTEAFF.